This passage covers 32 T cell receptor beta chains from one sample sequenced in a study of shared clonotypes between healthy human individuals. Repertoires were generated with immunoSEQ multiplex PCR, while TCRdb's copy carries only in-frame clones and drops some. The table records more than 2 million clones, roughly 96% of them present only once. The sequencing sample was made of naive CD4+ T cells sorted from blood. The subset is: CD45RA+ positively selected. These receptors originate from a man between 18 and 29 years old in good health.

The chain links TRBV28 to TRBJ2-7; D unclear. Germline lookup yields CDR1 MDHEN and CDR2 SYDVKM. This CDR3 is 14 amino acids long. V dropped 3 bases and J dropped 0 bases, with 9 bases sitting between them. This chain's CDR3 is CASSFGQSSYEQYF. The CDR3 DNA is TGTGCCAGCAGTTTCGGGCAGAGCTCCTACGAGCAGTACTTC.

V usage is TRBV10-3 and J usage is TRBJ1-5, with 9 bases identical to TRBD1. J lost 2 bases, V lost 0 bases, and 5 bases had no gene match. The length of the CDR3 is 17 residues. The germline CDR1 and CDR2 sequences are ENHRY and SYGVKD. The CDR3 spells CAISESGQGGGNQPQHF. The CDR3 bases are TGTGCCATCAGTGAGTCGGGACAGGGCGGCGGCAATCAGCCCCAGCATTTT.

The rearrangement joins TRBV28 to TRBJ1-1; 9 nucleotides line up with TRBD1. This CDR3 is built from 16 residues. V lost 3 bases to trimming and J lost 0 bases; unmatched junction nucleotides: 5. CDR1 MDHEN and CDR2 SYDVKM come from the germline V gene. In DNA, the CDR3 is TGTGCCAGCAGTTTTGAACAGGGGGCCGTGAACACTGAAGCTTTCTTT. The encoded protein is CASSFEQGAVNTEAFF.

This chain links TRBV28 with TRBJ1-2; 9 positions agree with TRBD1. The V and J ends lost 1 base and 11 bases, in that order; junction bases with no gene match: 5. This CDR3 has 13 residues. The germline CDR1 and CDR2 sequences are MDHEN and SYDVKM. As DNA, the CDR3 is TGTGCCAGCAGTTTATCGGGACAGGGTGGGTACACCTTC. The encoded protein is CASSLSGQGGYTF.

This clone has just one count. This rearrangement joins TRBV29-1 to TRBJ2-7; 7 bases are a match to TRBD1. With V trimmed by 2 bases and J by 4 bases, 5 bases remained unmatched. The germline CDR1 and CDR2 sequences are SQVTM and ANQGSEA. The CDR3 has 13 amino acids. This chain's CDR3 is CSVEIDRDYEQYF. The CDR3 nucleotides read TGCAGCGTTGAAATTGACAGGGATTACGAGCAGTACTTC.

The chain couples TRBV5-4 to TRBJ1-6; D call uncertain. Germline V gives CDR1 SGHNT, CDR2 YYREEE (reference sequence). CDR3 length: 14 amino acids. V shed 2 bases and J shed 10 bases, with 13 bases lying between them. The CDR3 loop reads CASSFDTRSSPLHF. As DNA, the CDR3 is TGTGCCAGCAGCTTTGACACGAGGAGCTCACCCCTCCACTTT.

V is TRBV7-2 and J is TRBJ2-7; unclear D gene. V was pared by 0 bases and J by 4 bases, with 10 bases between. The germline gives CDR1 SGHTA, CDR2 FQGNSA. This CDR3 comprises 14 residues. In nucleotides, the CDR3 is TGTGCCAGCAGCTTAGCGAGCGTGGGGTACGAGCAGTACTTC. Translating gives CASSLASVGYEQYF.

This chain uses TRBV30 with TRBJ2-3; D remains unclear. Germline assignment: CDR1 GTSNPN and CDR2 SVGIG (reference sequence). Trimming pared 4 bases from V and 1 base from J, leaving 6 bases between. The CDR3 loop spans 12 amino acids. The CDR3 reads CAWKPGTDTQYF. DNA for the CDR3: TGTGCCTGGAAGCCGGGCACAGATACGCAGTATTTT.

With respect to this clone: The junction differs from germline at one of its ends, possibly a read error. V and J are TRBV7-2 and TRBJ1-4; D is perhaps TRBD1 (5 bases). CDR1 is SGHTA and CDR2 is FQGNSA in the germline V gene. This CDR3 region has 15 residues. CDR3 sequence reads: CASSHEKGTNEKLFF. CDR3 bases: TGCGCCAGCAGCCACGAAAAGGGGACGAATGAAAAACTGTTTTTT.

The CDR3 nucleotides are TGTGCCAGCAGCTTACAGGACGGCACTGAAGCTTTCTTT. Its protein is CASSLQDGTEAFF. V and J are TRBV11-3 and TRBJ1-1; no definite D call. Germline values: CDR1 SGHNT, CDR2 YENEEA. V shed 2 bases and J shed 4 bases, with 8 bases lying between them. The CDR3 loop spans 13 amino acids.

The chain recombines TRBV2 with TRBJ1-5; the D gene is possibly TRBD1 (5 bases). The CDR3 runs to 14 residues. Germline V lookup: CDR1 SNHLY, CDR2 FYNNEI. Between the trimmed V and J ends, which lost 2 bases and 7 bases, there was a span of 12 bases. CDR3 loop: CASSEQGLGQPQHF. CDR3 coding DNA: TGTGCCAGCAGTGAACAGGGATTAGGACAGCCCCAGCATTTT. Filled out from reference TRBV2 and TRBJ1-5, the complete variable domain reads EPEVTQTPSHQVTQMGQEVILRCVPISNHLYFYWYRQILGQKVEFLVSFYNNEISEKSEIFDDQFSVERPDGSNFTLKIRSTKLEDSAMYFCASSEQGLGQPQHFGDGTRLSIL.

The chain is built from TRBV5-1 and TRBJ1-6; the match to TRBD1 covers 7 bases. Germline lookup yields CDR1 SGHRS and CDR2 YFSETQ. The ends lost 0 bases at V and 0 bases at J; junction bases unmatched: 3. This CDR3 is built from 17 residues. CDR3 nucleotide sequence: TGCGCCAGCAGCTTGGAGGGGGCCGTCTCCTATAATTCACCCCTCCACTTT. Translated, it gives CASSLEGAVSYNSPLHF.

V gene TRBV6-5 combines with J gene TRBJ2-7; TRBD2 aligns across 14 bases. This CDR3 contains 16 residues. The junction had 5 bases not matched to a gene; V was cut back by 0 bases and J by 7 bases. Germline loops: CDR1 MNHEY, CDR2 SVGAGI. CDR3 residues: CASSYSRTSGGSEQYF. The CDR3 bases are TGTGCCAGCAGTTACTCGAGGACTAGCGGGGGGAGTGAGCAGTACTTC.

The rearrangement links TRBV5-4 to TRBJ1-2, with 12 bases that match TRBD1. The CDR3 covers 16 residues. Trimming took 4 bases from V and 2 from J; bases not matched to a gene: 6. In germline, CDR1 is SGHNT, CDR2 YYREEE (reference sequence). The DNA of the CDR3 is TGTGCCAGCAGCGCCGGGACAGGGGGCCCAAACTATGGCTACACCTTC. This translates into CASSAGTGGPNYGYTF.

The chain links TRBV9 to TRBJ1-6; tentative D call: TRBD1 (5 bases). The germline V gene has CDR1 SGDLS and CDR2 YYNGEE. V was shortened by 5 bases and J by 8 bases, with 14 bases between the two germline ends. This CDR3 comprises 14 residues. Here the CDR3 reads CASSRAGWYSPLHF. Written as DNA, the CDR3 is TGTGCCAGCAGTAGGGCAGGGTGGTATTCACCCCTCCACTTT.

The genes are TRBV25-1 and TRBJ2-5; 7 bases are shared with TRBD1. Germline V gene sequence: CDR1 MGHDK, CDR2 SYGVNS. CDR3 size: 14 residues. V was pared by 5 bases and J by 5 bases, with 8 bases of the junction left unmatched. The CDR3 DNA follows: TGTGCCAGCAGTCGGGCAGGGGGTACGGAGACCCAGTACTTC. Encoded protein: CASSRAGGTETQYF. Full variable domain (rest looked up from reference TRBV25-1 and TRBJ2-5): EADIYQTPRYLVIGTGKKITLECSQTMGHDKMYWYQQDPGMELHLIHYSYGVNSTEKGDLSSESTVSRIRTEHFPLTLESARPSHTSQYLCASSRAGGTETQYFGPGTRLLVL.

The genes are TRBV5-6 and TRBJ2-7; D possibly corresponds to TRBD1 (6 bases). Deletions cut 2 bases from V and 4 bases from J, with 22 bases between. The CDR3 runs to 17 residues. Germline V CDR1 and CDR2: SGHDT, YYEEEE. The CDR3 DNA reads TGTGCCAGCAGCTTTGGGCTCGAAACAGGGTTAGGTTACGAGCAGTACTTC. Residues: CASSFGLETGLGYEQYF.

The chain uses TRBV5-6 and TRBJ2-3; the D is unclear. The V gene's germline CDR1 is SGHDT and CDR2 YYEEEE. CDR3 length equals 15 residues. The V end lost 4 bases, the J end lost 1 base, and 13 bases lay between the germline ends. CDR3 loop: CASSLALGGTDTQYF. CDR3 bases: TGTGCCAGCAGCCTCGCCCTGGGTGGCACAGATACGCAGTATTTT.

This sequence joins TRBV5-6 and TRBJ2-2; no clear D gene. Germline assignment: CDR1 SGHDT and CDR2 YYEEEE. Trimming took 0 bases from V and 4 from J, leaving 13 bases between them. The CDR3 consists of 16 residues. CDR3 nucleotides: TGTGCCAGCAGCTTGGAAGACCGGGTGGGCACCGGGGAGCTGTTTTTT. Translation: CASSLEDRVGTGELFF.

With regard to this clone: Different DNA sequences within this sample yield the same CDR3. The chain couples TRBV5-1 to TRBJ2-5; 8 positions agree with TRBD1. Germline V gene sequence: CDR1 SGHRS, CDR2 YFSETQ. J gave up 2 bases and V 0 bases, and 3 bases lay outside the gene matches. This CDR3 is built from 15 residues. The CDR3 coding sequence is TGCGCCAGCAGCTTGGGACAGGGGATACAAGAGACCCAGTACTTC. It specifies CASSLGQGIQETQYF.

The chain links TRBV2 to TRBJ1-2; D is unresolved. Germline V lookup: CDR1 SNHLY, CDR2 FYNNEI. Trimming stripped 6 bases from V and 2 bases from J, with 13 bases between. This CDR3 is built from 14 residues. The CDR3 is CASSKGNSNYGYTF. CDR3 sequence (DNA): TGTGCCAGCAGCAAAGGGAACAGCAACTATGGCTACACCTTC.

CDR3 sequence (DNA): TGTGCCAGCAGGGACGGAAATTCACCCCTCCACTTT. Its translation: CASRDGNSPLHF. V is TRBV6-1 and J is TRBJ1-6; D gene unclear. CDR1 is MNHNS and CDR2 is SASEGT in the germline V gene. Trimming left V 6 bases short and J 7 bases short, with 7 bases between. The CDR3 is 12 amino acids.

The chain has TRBV9 and TRBJ1-5, with D maybe TRBD1 (5 bases). CDR3 length: 15 amino acids. The V and J ends lost 4 bases and 1 base respectively, with 12 bases between them. Germline lookup yields CDR1 SGDLS and CDR2 YYNGEE. This CDR3 is CASSLSGGSNQPQHF. CDR3 sequence (DNA): TGTGCCAGCAGCCTCTCGGGGGGAAGCAATCAGCCCCAGCATTTT.

This clone was detected once. The chain links TRBV6-5 to TRBJ1-1; no clear D. Germline V gene sequence: CDR1 MNHEY, CDR2 SVGAGI. Trimming took 10 bases from V and 3 from J, leaving 9 bases between them. This CDR3 has 11 residues. CDR3 nucleotides: TGTGCCACGTCGCGGGACACTGAAGCTTTCTTT. It encodes CATSRDTEAFF.

This chain links TRBV29-1 with TRBJ1-4; D is uncertain. Per the germline V gene, CDR1 is SQVTM and CDR2 is ANQGSEA. Trimming stripped 0 bases from V and 7 bases from J, with 15 bases between. This CDR3 region has 15 residues. The CDR3 sequence is CSVEDVAAYGEKLFF. The CDR3 DNA follows: TGCAGCGTTGAAGATGTAGCCGCGTATGGTGAAAAACTGTTTTTT.

V usage is TRBV2 and J usage is TRBJ1-2; TRBD1 aligns across 7 bases. CDR3 length: 16 residues. Germline V gene lookup returns CDR1 SNHLY and CDR2 FYNNEI. With V trimmed by 5 bases and J by 7 bases, 16 bases remained unmatched. The chain's CDR3 is CASSPLQGLQEAGYTF. The DNA for the CDR3 is TGTGCCAGCAGTCCTCTACAGGGGCTTCAGGAGGCTGGCTACACCTTC.

V and J are TRBV4-3 and TRBJ2-2; 8 bases fit TRBD2. CDR1 and CDR2 (germline): LGHNA, YSLEER. This CDR3 contains 18 residues. With V trimmed by 1 base and J by 4 bases, 11 bases remained unmatched. CDR3 loop: CASSQVISGNSVTGELFF. In DNA form, the CDR3 reads TGCGCCAGCAGCCAAGTGATTAGCGGGAATTCGGTCACCGGGGAGCTGTTTTTT.

Comments on this clone: Additional DNA sequences in this sample encode the identical CDR3. The chain carries TRBV28 and TRBJ2-7, with 8 bases fitting TRBD2. V shed 1 base, J shed 2 bases, and the junction held 4 bases outside the gene matches. The germline V gene encodes CDR1 MDHEN and CDR2 SYDVKM. The CDR3 extends over 15 amino acids. CDR3 in DNA: TGTGCCAGCAGTTTATCAGGCGGGGGGACCTACGAGCAGTACTTC. Translating it yields CASSLSGGGTYEQYF.

Concerning this clone: Different DNA sequences within this sample yield the same CDR3. The V call is TRBV7-9, the J call TRBJ2-4, with 9 bases identical to TRBD1. The CDR3 is made up of 18 amino acids. The germline gives CDR1 SEHNR, CDR2 FQNEAQ (reference sequence). The J segment lost 0 bases and the V segment lost 1 base, leaving 7 bases of the junction unmatched. In nucleotides, the CDR3 is TGTGCCAGCAGCTTAGTGGTTGGGACAGGGTTAGCCAAAAACATTCAGTACTTC. It yields the protein CASSLVVGTGLAKNIQYF.

J is TRBJ2-1 and V is TRBV5-1, with 13 bases identical to TRBD2. The V segment lost 0 bases and the J segment 7 bases; nucleotides outside the gene matches: 7. CDR1 is SGHRS and CDR2 is YFSETQ in the germline V gene. The length of the CDR3 is 17 residues. This CDR3 reads CASSLDRTSGRANEQFF. CDR3 sequence (DNA): TGCGCCAGCAGCTTGGATCGTACTAGCGGGAGGGCTAATGAGCAGTTCTTC.

This chain uses TRBV30 with TRBJ1-5; D possibly corresponds to TRBD1 (5 bases). Germline lookup yields CDR1 GTSNPN and CDR2 SVGIG (reference sequence). Trimming removed 1 base from V and 2 bases from J, with 15 bases in between. The CDR3 covers 16 residues. The CDR3 region has the DNA TGTGCCTGGAGTGGCCCTGGGTCGGGGCGCAATCAGCCCCAGCATTTT. This codes for CAWSGPGSGRNQPQHF.

This clone was observed once. The rearrangement uses TRBV5-8 and TRBJ1-1; 8 bases fit TRBD1. The CDR3 has 17 residues. Trimming took 1 base from V and 1 from J; bases not matched to a gene: 9. CDR1 is SGHTS, CDR2 YDEGEE, per germline. The CDR3: CASSLYRGKGRNTEAFF. CDR3 bases: TGTGCCAGCAGCTTGTACAGGGGGAAAGGGCGGAACACTGAAGCTTTCTTT.